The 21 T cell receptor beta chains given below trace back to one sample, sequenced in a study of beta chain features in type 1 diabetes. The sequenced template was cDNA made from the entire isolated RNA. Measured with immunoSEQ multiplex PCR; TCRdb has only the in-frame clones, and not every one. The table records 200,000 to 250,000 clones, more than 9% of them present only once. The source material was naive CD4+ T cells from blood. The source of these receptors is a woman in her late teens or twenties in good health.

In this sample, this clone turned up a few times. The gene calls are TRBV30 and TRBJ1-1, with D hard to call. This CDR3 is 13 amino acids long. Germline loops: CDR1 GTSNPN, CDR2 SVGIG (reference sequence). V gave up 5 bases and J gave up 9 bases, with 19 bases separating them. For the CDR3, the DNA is TGTGCCTGGGTAATAAGCCCGATGATGAAAGCTTTCTTT. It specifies CAWVISPMMKAFF.

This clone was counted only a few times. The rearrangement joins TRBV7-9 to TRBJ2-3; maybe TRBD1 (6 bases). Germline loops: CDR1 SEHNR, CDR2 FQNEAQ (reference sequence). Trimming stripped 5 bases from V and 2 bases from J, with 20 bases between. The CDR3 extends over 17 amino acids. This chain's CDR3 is CASSPPTGFGSTDTQYF. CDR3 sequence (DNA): TGTGCCAGCAGCCCGCCAACAGGGTTCGGGTCCACAGATACGCAGTATTTT.

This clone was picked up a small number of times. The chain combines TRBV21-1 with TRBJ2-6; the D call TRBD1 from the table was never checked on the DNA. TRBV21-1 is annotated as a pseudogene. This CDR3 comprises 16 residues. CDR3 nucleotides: TGTGCCACTAGCCAGGGGGCTAACTCTGGGGCCAACGTCCTGACTTTC. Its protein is CATSQGANSGANVLTF.

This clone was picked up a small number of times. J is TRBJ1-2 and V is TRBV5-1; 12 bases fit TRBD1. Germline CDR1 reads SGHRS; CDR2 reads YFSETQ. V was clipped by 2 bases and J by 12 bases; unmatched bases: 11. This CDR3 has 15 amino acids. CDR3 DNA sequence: TGCGCCAGCAGCTTATCCGGGACAGGGGGCGCATCGGACACCTTC. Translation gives CASSLSGTGGASDTF.

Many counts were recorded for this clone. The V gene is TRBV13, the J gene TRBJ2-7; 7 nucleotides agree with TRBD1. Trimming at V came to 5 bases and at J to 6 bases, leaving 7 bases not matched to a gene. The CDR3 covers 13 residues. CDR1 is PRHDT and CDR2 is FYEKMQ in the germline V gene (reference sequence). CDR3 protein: CASSQTGAAEQYF. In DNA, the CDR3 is TGTGCCAGCAGCCAAACAGGGGCAGCCGAGCAGTACTTC.

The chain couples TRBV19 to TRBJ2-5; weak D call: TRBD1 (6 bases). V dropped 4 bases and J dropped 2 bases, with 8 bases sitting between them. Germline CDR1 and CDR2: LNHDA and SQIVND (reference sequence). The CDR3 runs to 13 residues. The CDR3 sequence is CASSNRAQETQYF. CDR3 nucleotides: TGTGCCAGTAGTAACAGGGCTCAAGAGACCCAGTACTTC.

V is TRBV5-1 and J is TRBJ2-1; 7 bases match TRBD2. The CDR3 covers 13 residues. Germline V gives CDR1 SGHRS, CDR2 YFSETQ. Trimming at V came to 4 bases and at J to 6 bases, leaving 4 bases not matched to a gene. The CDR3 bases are TGCGCCAGCAGCGCGGGAGCGGCCAATGAGCAGTTCTTC. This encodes CASSAGAANEQFF.

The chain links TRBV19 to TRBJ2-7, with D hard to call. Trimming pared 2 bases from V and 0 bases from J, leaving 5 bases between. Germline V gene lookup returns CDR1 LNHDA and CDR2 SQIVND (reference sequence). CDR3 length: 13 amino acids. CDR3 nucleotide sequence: TGTGCCAGTAGTATAAGAGACTCCTACGAGCAGTACTTC. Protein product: CASSIRDSYEQYF.

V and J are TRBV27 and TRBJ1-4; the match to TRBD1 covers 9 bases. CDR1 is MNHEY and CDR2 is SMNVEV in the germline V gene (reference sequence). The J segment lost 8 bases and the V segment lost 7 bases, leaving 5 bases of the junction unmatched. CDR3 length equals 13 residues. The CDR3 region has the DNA TGTGCCAGCAAGGACAGGGGCAGAGAAAAACTGTTTTTT. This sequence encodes CASKDRGREKLFF.

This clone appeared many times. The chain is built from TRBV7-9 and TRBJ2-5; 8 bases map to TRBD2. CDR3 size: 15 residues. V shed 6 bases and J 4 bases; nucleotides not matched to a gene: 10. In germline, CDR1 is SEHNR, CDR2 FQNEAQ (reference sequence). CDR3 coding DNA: TGTGCCAGCAGGCGAGTGGGACGGGGGGGAGAGACCCAGTACTTC. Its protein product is CASRRVGRGGETQYF.

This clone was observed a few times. In nucleotides, the CDR3 is TGTGCCTATCAGTCAACCCAGCAGTTCTTC. It specifies CAYQSTQQFF. This chain links TRBV30 with TRBJ2-1, with D unclear. The CDR3 spans 10 residues. Between the trimmed V and J ends, which lost 7 bases and 11 bases, there was a span of 12 bases. The germline V gene has CDR1 GTSNPN and CDR2 SVGIG (reference sequence).

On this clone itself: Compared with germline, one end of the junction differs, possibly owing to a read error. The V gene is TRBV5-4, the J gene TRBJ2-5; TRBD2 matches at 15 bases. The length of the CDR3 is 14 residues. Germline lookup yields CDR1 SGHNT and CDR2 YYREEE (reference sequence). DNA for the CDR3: TGTGCCAGCAACCCTTGGACTAGCGGGAGGGCAGCGAACTTC. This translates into CASNPWTSGRAANF.

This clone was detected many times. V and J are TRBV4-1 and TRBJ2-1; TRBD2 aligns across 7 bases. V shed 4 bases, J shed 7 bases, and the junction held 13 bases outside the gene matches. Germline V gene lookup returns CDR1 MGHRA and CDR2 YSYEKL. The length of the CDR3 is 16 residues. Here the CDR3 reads CASSLLSGPGTNEQFF. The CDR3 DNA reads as TGCGCCAGCAGCCTTCTTAGCGGGCCGGGAACAAATGAGCAGTTCTTC.

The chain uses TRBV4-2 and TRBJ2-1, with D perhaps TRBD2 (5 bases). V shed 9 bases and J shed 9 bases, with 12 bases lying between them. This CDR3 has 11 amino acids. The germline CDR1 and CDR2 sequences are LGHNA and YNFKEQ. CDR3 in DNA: TGTGCCAGTACGAACGGGGTTGAGCAGTTCTTC. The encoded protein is CASTNGVEQFF.

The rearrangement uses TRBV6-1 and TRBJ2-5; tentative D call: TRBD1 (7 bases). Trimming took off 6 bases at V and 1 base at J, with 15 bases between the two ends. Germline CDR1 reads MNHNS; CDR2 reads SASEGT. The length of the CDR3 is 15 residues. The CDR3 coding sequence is TGTGCCAGCAGGAAGAGACAGGGACTCCAAGAGACCCAGTACTTC. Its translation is CASRKRQGLQETQYF.

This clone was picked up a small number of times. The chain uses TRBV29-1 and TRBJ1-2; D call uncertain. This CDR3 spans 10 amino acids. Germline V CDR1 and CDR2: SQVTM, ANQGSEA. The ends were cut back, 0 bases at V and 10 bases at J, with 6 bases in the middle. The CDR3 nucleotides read TGCAGCGTTGAAGAGGGCCCCTACACCTTC. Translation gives CSVEEGPYTF.

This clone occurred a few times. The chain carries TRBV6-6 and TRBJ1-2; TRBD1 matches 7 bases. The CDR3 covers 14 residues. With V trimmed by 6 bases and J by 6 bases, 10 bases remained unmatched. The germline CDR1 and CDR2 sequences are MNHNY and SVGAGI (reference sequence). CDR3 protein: CASSRTGEGNGYTF. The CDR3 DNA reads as TGTGCCAGCAGCCGAACAGGGGAAGGAAATGGCTACACCTTC.

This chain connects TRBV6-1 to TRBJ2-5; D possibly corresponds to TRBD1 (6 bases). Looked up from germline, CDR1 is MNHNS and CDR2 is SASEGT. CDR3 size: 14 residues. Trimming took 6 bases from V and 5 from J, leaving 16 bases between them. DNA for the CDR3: TGTGCCAGCAGCCGCACAGGGTCGGTGGAGACCCAGTACTTC. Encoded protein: CASSRTGSVETQYF.

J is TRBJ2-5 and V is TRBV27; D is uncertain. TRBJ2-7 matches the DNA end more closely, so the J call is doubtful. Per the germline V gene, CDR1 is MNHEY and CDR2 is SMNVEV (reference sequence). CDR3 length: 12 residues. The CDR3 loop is CASSSPSYEQYF. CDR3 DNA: TGTGCCAGCAGTTCCCCTTCCTACGAGCAGTACTTC.

CDR3: CTLEREPGDGNTIYF. In nucleotides, the CDR3 is TGCACCCTCGAGCGGGAACCAGGGGATGGAAACACCATATATTTT. This chain joins TRBV29-1 and TRBJ1-3; D is perhaps TRBD1 (6 bases). The germline V gene encodes CDR1 SQVTM and CDR2 ANQGSEA. This CDR3 comprises 15 residues. Supplemented by reference TRBV29-1 and TRBJ1-3, the full variable domain reads SAVISQKPSRDICQRGTSLTIQCQVDSQVTMMFWYRQQPGQSLTLIATANQGSEATYESGFVIDKFPISRPNLTFSTLTVSNMSPEDSSIYLCTLEREPGDGNTIYFGEGSWLTVV.

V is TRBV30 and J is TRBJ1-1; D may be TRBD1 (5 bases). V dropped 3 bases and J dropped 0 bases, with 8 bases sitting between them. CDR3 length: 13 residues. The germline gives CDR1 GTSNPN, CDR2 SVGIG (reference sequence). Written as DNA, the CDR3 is TGTGCCTGGAGGGGGGGTATGAACACTGAAGCTTTCTTT. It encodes CAWRGGMNTEAFF.